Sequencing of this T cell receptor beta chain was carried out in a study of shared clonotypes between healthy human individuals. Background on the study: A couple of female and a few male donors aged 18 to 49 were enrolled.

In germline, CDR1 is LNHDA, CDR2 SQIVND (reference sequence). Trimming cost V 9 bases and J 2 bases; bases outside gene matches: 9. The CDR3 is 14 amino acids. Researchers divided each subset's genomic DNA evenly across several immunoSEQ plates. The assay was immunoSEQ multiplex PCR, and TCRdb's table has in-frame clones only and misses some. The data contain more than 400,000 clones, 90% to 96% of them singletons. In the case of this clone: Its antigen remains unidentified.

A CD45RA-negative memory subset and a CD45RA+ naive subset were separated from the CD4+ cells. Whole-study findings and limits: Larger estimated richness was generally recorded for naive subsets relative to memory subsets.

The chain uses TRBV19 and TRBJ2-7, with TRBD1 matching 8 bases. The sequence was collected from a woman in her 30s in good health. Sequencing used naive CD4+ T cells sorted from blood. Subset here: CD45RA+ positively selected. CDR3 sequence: CASSPRQGTYEQYF. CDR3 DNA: TGTGCCAGCTCCCCCCGACAGGGGACCTACGAGCAGTACTTC.